One and the same sample provided the 2 T cell receptor beta chains below, sequenced in a study of response to subunit inactivated influenza vaccine. Each CDR3 protein is one row after TCRdb ran MiXCR on the RT-PCR reads. The table shows 630,000 or so distinct CDR3 sequences, with around 16% occurring only once. Sequenced material: PBMCs from blood, taken roughly 13 days after vaccination. The receptors originated from a man between 45 and 60 years old who received an inactivated influenza vaccine.

V usage is TRBV11-2 and J usage is TRBJ2-3; D is undetermined. V lost 5 bases and J 2 bases, leaving 17 bases between the germline ends. The CDR3 extends over 16 amino acids. Per the germline V gene, CDR1 is SGHAT and CDR2 is FQNNGV. Here the CDR3 reads CASSPLSDAYTDTQYF. The DNA of the CDR3 is TGTGCCAGCAGCCCTCTAAGCGACGCGTACACAGATACGCAGTATTTT.

The chain carries TRBV11-1 and TRBJ2-5, with a weak D call TRBD1 (5 bases). This CDR3 comprises 18 residues. The germline V and J ends were trimmed by 5 bases and 2 bases, with 24 bases remaining between them. CDR1 and CDR2 (germline): SGHAT, FQDESV (reference sequence). The DNA for the CDR3 is TGTGCCAGCAGCCCTCCCAGGGAAGTTGGGGTTCAACAAGAGACCCAGTACTTC. Its protein is CASSPPREVGVQQETQYF.